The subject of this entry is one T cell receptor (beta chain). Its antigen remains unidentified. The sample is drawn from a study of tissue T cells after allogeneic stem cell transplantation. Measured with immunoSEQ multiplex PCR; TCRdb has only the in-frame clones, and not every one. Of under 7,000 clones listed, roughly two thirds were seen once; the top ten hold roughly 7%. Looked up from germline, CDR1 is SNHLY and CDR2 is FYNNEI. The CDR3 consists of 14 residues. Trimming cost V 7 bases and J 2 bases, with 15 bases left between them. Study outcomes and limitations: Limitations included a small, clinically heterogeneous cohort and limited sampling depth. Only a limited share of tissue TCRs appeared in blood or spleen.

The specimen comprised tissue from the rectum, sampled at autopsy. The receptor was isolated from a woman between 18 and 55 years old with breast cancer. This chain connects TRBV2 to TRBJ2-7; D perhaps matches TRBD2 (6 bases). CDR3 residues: CASNPRDRTYEQYF. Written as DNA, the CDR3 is TGTGCCAGCAACCCGCGGGACCGCACCTACGAGCAGTACTTC.